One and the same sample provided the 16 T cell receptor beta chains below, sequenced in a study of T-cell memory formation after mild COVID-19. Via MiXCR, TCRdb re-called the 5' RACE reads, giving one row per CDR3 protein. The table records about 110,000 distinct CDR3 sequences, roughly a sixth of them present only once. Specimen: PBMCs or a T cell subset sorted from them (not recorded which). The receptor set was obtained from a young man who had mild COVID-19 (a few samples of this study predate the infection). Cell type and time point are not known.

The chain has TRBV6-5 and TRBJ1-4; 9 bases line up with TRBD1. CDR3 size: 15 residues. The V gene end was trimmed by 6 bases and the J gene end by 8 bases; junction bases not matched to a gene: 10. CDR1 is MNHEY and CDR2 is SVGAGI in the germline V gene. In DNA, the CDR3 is TGTGCCAGCAGCTACGAGGGGACAGGGTACGAAAAACTGTTTTTT. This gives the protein CASSYEGTGYEKLFF.

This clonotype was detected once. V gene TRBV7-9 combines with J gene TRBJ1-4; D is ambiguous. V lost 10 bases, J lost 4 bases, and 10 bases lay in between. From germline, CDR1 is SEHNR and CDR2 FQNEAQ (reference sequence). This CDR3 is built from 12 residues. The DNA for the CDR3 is TGTGCCATCGATGATCTTAATGAAAAACTGTTTTTT. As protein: CAIDDLNEKLFF.

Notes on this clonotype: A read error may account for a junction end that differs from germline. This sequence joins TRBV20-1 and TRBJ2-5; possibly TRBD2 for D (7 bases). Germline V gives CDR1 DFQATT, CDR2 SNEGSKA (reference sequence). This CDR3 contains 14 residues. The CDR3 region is CSARPAGTKDTQYF. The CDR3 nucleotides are TGCAGTGCTAGGCCAGCGGGGACAAAAGATACCCAGTACTTC.

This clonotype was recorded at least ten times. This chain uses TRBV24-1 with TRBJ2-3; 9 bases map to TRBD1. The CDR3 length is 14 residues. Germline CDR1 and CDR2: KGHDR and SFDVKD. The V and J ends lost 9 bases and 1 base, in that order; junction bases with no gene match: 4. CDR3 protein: CATAGQGRTDTQYF. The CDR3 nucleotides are TGTGCCACCGCCGGACAGGGGCGCACAGATACGCAGTATTTT.

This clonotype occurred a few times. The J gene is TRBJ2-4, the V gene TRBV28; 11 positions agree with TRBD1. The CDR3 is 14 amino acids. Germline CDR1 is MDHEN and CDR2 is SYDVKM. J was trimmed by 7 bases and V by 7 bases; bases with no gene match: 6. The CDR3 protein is CASTPDRGLNIQYF. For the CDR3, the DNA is TGTGCCAGCACCCCGGACAGGGGGCTGAACATTCAGTACTTC.

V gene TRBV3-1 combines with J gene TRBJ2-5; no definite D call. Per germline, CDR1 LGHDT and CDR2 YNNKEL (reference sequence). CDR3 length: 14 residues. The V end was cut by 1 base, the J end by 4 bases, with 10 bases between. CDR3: CASSQGPSGETQYF. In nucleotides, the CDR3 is TGTGCCAGCAGCCAAGGACCGTCTGGAGAGACCCAGTACTTC.

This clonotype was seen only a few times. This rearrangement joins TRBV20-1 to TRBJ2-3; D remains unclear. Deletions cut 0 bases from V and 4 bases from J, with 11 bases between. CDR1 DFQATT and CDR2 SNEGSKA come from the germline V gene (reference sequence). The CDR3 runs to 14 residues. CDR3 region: CSARELFEADTQYF. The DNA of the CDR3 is TGCAGTGCTAGAGAGCTATTTGAGGCAGATACGCAGTATTTT.

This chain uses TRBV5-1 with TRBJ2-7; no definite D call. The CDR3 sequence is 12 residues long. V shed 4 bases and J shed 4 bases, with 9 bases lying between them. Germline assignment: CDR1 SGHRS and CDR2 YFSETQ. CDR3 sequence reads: CASSEDGYEQYF. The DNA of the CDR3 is TGCGCCAGCAGCGAGGACGGGTACGAGCAGTACTTC.

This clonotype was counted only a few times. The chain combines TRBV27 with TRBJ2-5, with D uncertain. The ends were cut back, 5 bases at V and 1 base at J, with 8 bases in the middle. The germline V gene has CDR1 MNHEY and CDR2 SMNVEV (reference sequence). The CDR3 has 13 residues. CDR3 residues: CASSQRVQETQYF. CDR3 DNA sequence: TGTGCCAGCAGTCAGAGAGTCCAAGAGACCCAGTACTTC.

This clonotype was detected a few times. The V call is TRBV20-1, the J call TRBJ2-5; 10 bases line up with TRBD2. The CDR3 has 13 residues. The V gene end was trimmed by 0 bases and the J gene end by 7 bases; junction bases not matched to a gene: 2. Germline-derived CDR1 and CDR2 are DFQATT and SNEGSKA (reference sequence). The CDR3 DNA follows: TGCAGTGCTAGAGACCCTAGCGGGAGGACCCAGTACTTC. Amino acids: CSARDPSGRTQYF.

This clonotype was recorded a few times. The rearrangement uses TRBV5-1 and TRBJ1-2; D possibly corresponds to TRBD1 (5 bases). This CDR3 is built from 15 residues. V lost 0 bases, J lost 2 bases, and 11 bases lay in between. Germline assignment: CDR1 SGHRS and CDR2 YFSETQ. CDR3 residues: CASSLGAGPNYGYTF. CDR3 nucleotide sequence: TGCGCCAGCAGCTTGGGTGCGGGACCGAACTATGGCTACACCTTC.

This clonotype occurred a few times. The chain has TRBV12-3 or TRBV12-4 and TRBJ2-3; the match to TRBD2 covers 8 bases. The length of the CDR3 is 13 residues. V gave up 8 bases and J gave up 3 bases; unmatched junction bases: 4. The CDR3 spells CASGLAVTDTQYF. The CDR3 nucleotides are TGTGCCAGCGGACTAGCAGTAACAGATACGCAGTATTTT.

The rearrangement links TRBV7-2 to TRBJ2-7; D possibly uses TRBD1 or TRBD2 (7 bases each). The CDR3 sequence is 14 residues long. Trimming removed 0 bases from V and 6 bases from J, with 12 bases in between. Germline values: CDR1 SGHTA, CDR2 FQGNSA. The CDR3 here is CASSLAFRGGEQYF. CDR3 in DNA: TGTGCCAGCAGCTTAGCGTTCAGGGGGGGCGAGCAGTACTTC.

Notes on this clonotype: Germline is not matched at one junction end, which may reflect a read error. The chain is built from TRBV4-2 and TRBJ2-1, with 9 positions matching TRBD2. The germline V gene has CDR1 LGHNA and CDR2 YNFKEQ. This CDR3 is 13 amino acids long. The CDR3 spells CASRPQRGAPQLF. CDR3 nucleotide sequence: TGTGCCAGCAGGCCCCAGCGGGGGGCGCCCCAGTTATTC.

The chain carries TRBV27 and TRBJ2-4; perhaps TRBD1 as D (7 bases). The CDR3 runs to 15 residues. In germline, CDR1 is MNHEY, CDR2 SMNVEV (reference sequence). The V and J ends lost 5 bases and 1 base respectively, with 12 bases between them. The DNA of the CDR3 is TGTGCCAGCAGTGCAGGGGGGACGGCCAAAAACATTCAGTACTTC. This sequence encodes CASSAGGTAKNIQYF.

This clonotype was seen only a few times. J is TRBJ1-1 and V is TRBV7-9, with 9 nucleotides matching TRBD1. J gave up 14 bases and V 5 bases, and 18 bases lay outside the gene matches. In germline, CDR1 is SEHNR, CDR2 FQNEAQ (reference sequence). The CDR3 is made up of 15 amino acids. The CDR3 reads CASSPGTGGMGNFFF. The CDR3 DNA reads TGTGCCAGCAGCCCGGGAACAGGGGGCATGGGGAACTTCTTCTTT.